This is a list of T cell receptor beta chains from one sample in a study of blood T cell repertoires in COVID-19. Sequenced by immunoSEQ multiplex PCR; TCRdb stores in-frame clones only, minus some. The sample contains around 220,000 clones, about four fifths of which appear only once. The source material was peripheral blood. The receptors were sampled from a woman of 80 years or more with acute or convalescent COVID-19. The CDR3 runs from the conserved cysteine through the conserved F or W. The D gene is left open where the match is weak. Not every row has a clone size; where given, it reads once, few, many or a size class.

V gene	J gene	clone size	D gene	CDR3 protein	CDR3 DNA
TRBV11-3	TRBJ2-1	NA	TRBD2	CASSRLAGSDNEQFF	TGTGCCAGCAGCCGACTAGCGGGATCCGACAATGAGCAGTTCTTC
TRBV11-2	TRBJ2-6	NA	NA	CASSLRGGGPNVLTF	TGTGCCAGCAGCTTACGAGGGGGTGGGCCCAACGTCCTGACTTTC
TRBV9	TRBJ2-3	NA	TRBD2	CASSVGTSGGLSTDTQYF	TGTGCCAGCAGCGTAGGGACTAGCGGGGGGCTAAGCACAGATACGCAGTATTTT
TRBV4-2	TRBJ1-1	NA	NA	CASSQDRRDLTFF	TGTGCCAGCAGCCAAGATAGGAGGGACCTAACTTTCTTT
TRBV28	TRBJ2-1	NA	TRBD2	CASRERDRPYNEQFF	TGTGCCAGCAGAGAGCGGGATCGCCCCTACAATGAGCAGTTCTTC
TRBV28	TRBJ1-1	NA	NA	CASSSGRRLNTEAFF	TGTGCCAGCAGTTCGGGAAGACGGTTGAACACTGAAGCTTTCTTT
TRBV27	TRBJ1-2	NA	TRBD1	CASSLSGRGAYGYTF	TGTGCCAGCAGTTTATCAGGCAGGGGGGCCTATGGCTACACCTTC
TRBV7-2	TRBJ2-2	NA	TRBD1	CASTDQTGGADGELFF	TGTGCCAGCACGGACCAAACAGGGGGCGCAGACGGGGAGCTGTTTTTT
TRBV19	TRBJ1-2	NA	NA	CASSNGVYGYTF	TGTGCCAGTAGTAACGGGGTCTATGGCTACACCTTC
TRBV13	TRBJ2-1	NA	TRBD2	CASSPRRPGGNEQFF	TGTGCCAGCAGCCCCCGGCGGCCGGGGGGGAATGAGCAGTTCTTC
TRBV28	TRBJ1-5	NA	TRBD1	CASGRDSNQPQHF	TGTGCCAGCGGTCGGGACAGTAATCAGCCCCAGCATTTT
TRBV19	TRBJ2-7	NA	NA	CASIPPGAEQYF	TGTGCCAGTATCCCCCCTGGAGCAGAGCAGTACTTC
TRBV9	TRBJ2-3	NA	TRBD2	CASREGPGRAGDTQYF	TGTGCCAGCAGGGAGGGGCCCGGGAGGGCCGGAGATACGCAGTATTTT
TRBV7-9	TRBJ2-7	NA	TRBD1	CASSLRDSSYEQYF	TGTGCCAGCAGCTTAAGGGACAGCTCCTACGAGCAGTACTTC
TRBV19	TRBJ1-6	once	NA	CASGLALQGNSPLHF	TGTGCCAGTGGCCTCGCTTTACAGGGCAATTCACCCCTCCACTTT
TRBV18	TRBJ1-1	NA	TRBD1	CASSPQTGTYTEAFF	TGTGCCAGCTCACCACAGACAGGGACGTACACTGAAGCTTTCTTT
TRBV29-1	TRBJ2-5	few	TRBD1	CSVTLQGETQYF	TGCAGCGTTACTTTACAGGGGGAGACCCAGTACTTC
TRBV9	TRBJ2-3	once	NA	CASSPQTGTSTDTQYF	TGTGCCAGCAGCCCACAGACAGGAACAAGCACAGATACGCAGTATTTT
TRBV7-3	TRBJ1-6	once	NA	CASSSLTAPDSDNSPLHF	TGTGCCAGCAGCTCCCTAACCGCCCCGGACAGTGATAATTCACCCCTCCACTTT
TRBV30	TRBJ2-7	NA	NA	CAWGGRSYEQYF	TGTGCCTGGGGGGGCCGCTCCTACGAGCAGTACTTC
TRBV7-9	TRBJ2-7	NA	TRBD2	CASSLAGLAGATYEQYF	TGTGCCAGCAGCTTAGCGGGACTAGCGGGGGCCACCTACGAGCAGTACTTC
TRBV7-9	TRBJ2-1	NA	TRBD2	CASSARLAERKFF	TGTGCCAGCAGCGCCAGACTAGCGGAGAGGAAGTTCTTC
TRBV6-5	TRBJ1-5	NA	TRBD1	CASRAGTGLNQPQHF	TGTGCCAGCAGGGCCGGGACAGGTTTAAATCAGCCCCAGCATTTT
TRBV9	TRBJ1-2	NA	NA	CASSVQGGYGYTF	TGTGCCAGCAGCGTTCAGGGCGGCTATGGCTACACCTTC